This T cell receptor beta chain was recorded in a study of tumor-infiltrating lymphocytes in primary liver carcinoma. Whole-study results and caveats: Less overlap was seen in tumor-adjacent and tumor-blood pairs than in tumor region pairs. Samples, which were bulk and unsorted, did not allow CD4+ and CD8+ repertoires to be compared.

Unsorted whole blood supplied the RNA, and germline DNA was extracted too. Patients showed chronic HBV infection and an absence of prior treatment. Notes on this clonotype: The antigen is not known.

The researchers produced TCR beta cDNA from 500 ng total RNA with a constant-region primer. Three nested multiplex PCR rounds of slightly modified ARM-PCR generated TCR beta libraries. Two initial PCR rounds of about 11 cycles each paired TRBV1-TRBV30 forward primers with a C-beta reverse primer. TCRdb re-derived calls from the multiplex PCR reads in MiXCR, one entry per CDR3 protein. There are 300,000 to 350,000 distinct CDR3 sequences in the sample; 50% to 75% occur only once, and more than 15% lies in the top ten. The germline V and J ends were trimmed by 4 bases and 7 bases, with 16 bases remaining between them. The CDR3 has 15 amino acids. The germline V gene has CDR1 LGHNA and CDR2 YSLEER.

Sequences were obtained from peripheral blood. The source of this sequence is a woman in her thirties with primary liver carcinoma and hepatitis B virus infection. J is TRBJ2-2 and V is TRBV4-3; possible D gene TRBD2, 5 bases. CDR3: CASSRTTAGGGELFF. DNA of the CDR3: TGCGCCAGCAGCCGGACCACCGCAGGAGGCGGGGAGCTGTTTTTT.